This T cell receptor beta chain came from a study of CD8 T cells in ankylosing spondylitis. Study results and limitations: Previously reported in reactive arthritis synovial fluid and blood were some of the motif variants. Researchers report that disease-linked clones proved CD8+ and relatively rare in peripheral blood. About 8 highly homologous variants made up a TCR beta motif, and this motif appeared characteristic of ankylosing spondylitis blood.

This clonotype has more than one count but fewer than ten. As yet, its antigen is unknown. The ends were cut back, 4 bases at V and 4 bases at J, with 16 bases in the middle. Germline CDR1 SGHDN, CDR2 FVKESK. The CDR3 contains 15 residues. It was by quantitative 5'-RACE with molecular barcodes that TCR beta libraries were made. MiXCR, applied by TCRdb to the 5' RACE reads, yields one record per CDR3 protein. The sample records over 30,000 distinct CDR3 sequences, 9.5% to 12% being singletons. This TCR came from a male donor with ankylosing spondylitis. The chain links TRBV14 to TRBJ1-2; D uncertain. The sample consisted of synovial fluid, either unsorted or a sorted T cell fraction (not recorded which). This CDR3 reads CASSRTSPGPYGYTF. The CDR3 coding sequence is TGTGCCAGCAGCCGTACGTCCCCTGGGCCCTATGGCTACACCTTC.